Following are 19 T cell receptor beta chains from one sample sequenced in a study of blood T cell repertoires in COVID-19. The table came from immunoSEQ multiplex PCR; TCRdb's copy has only in-frame clones and leaves some out. The sample contains approximately 140,000 clones, roughly 80% of which appear only once. The sequencing sample was made of PBMCs or T cells enriched from blood (not recorded which). The source of these receptors is a man aged 35 to 55 with acute COVID-19.

Notes on this clone: The junction departs from the called germline gene at one end, perhaps through a read error. The rearrangement joins TRBV5-1 to TRBJ1-6, with TRBD1 matching over 8 bases. Looked up from germline, CDR1 is SGHRS and CDR2 is YFSETQ. This CDR3 is built from 15 residues. The CDR3 reads CASSLAGTGLSPLHF. In nucleotides, the CDR3 is TGCGCCAGCAGTTTGGCGGGGACAGGTTTATCACCCCTCCACTTT.

The rearrangement joins TRBV4-1 to TRBJ2-7; maybe TRBD2 (5 bases). Trimming cost V 1 base and J 7 bases, with 20 bases left between them. Looked up from germline, CDR1 is MGHRA and CDR2 is YSYEKL. The CDR3 consists of 16 residues. The CDR3 DNA is TGCGCCAGCAGCCAAGCCGAGCCCTATGGACGGGAAGAGCAGTACTTC. This sequence encodes CASSQAEPYGREEQYF.

Only one count was recorded for this clone. V and J are TRBV28 and TRBJ2-3, with D hard to call. Trimming removed 2 bases from V and 6 bases from J, with 9 bases in between. The germline CDR1 and CDR2 sequences are MDHEN and SYDVKM. The CDR3 consists of 13 residues. The CDR3 is CASSLGFRDTQYF. Here the CDR3 DNA reads TGTGCCAGCAGTTTAGGTTTCAGGGATACGCAGTATTTT. Combining the CDR3 with reference TRBV28 and TRBJ2-3 gives the whole variable domain DVKVTQSSRYLVKRTGEKVFLECVQDMDHENMFWYRQDPGLGLRLIYFSYDVKMKEKGDIPEGYSVSREKKERFSLILESASTNQTSMYLCASSLGFRDTQYFGPGTRLTVL.

The V call is TRBV5-4, the J call TRBJ2-1, with 8 bases aligning to TRBD1. This CDR3 has 16 residues. Trimming removed 4 bases from V and 2 bases from J; junction bases left unmatched: 8. In germline, CDR1 is SGHNT, CDR2 YYREEE (reference sequence). For the CDR3, the DNA is TGTGCCAGCAGCACTAGACAGGGGCCCGCCTACAATGAGCAGTTCTTC. This encodes CASSTRQGPAYNEQFF.

This clone was seen at least ten times. The CDR3 reads CASSDTQGLEGSPLHF. In DNA, the CDR3 is TGTGCCAGCAGCGACACACAGGGGCTGGAAGGCTCACCCCTCCACTTT. This chain uses TRBV9 with TRBJ1-6, with 7 bases aligning to TRBD1. Germline V lookup: CDR1 SGDLS, CDR2 YYNGEE. V lost 3 bases and J lost 10; bases outside the gene matches: 13. The CDR3 contains 16 residues. The full variable domain, completed using reference TRBV9 and TRBJ1-6, is DSGVTQTPKHLITATGQRVTLRCSPRSGDLSVYWYQQSLDQGLQFLIQYYNGEERAKGNILERFSAQQFPDLHSELNLSSLELGDSALYFCASSDTQGLEGSPLHFGNGTRLTVT.

This chain links TRBV14 with TRBJ2-1, with TRBD2 matching 8 bases. The length of the CDR3 is 16 residues. J was trimmed by 10 bases and V by 4 bases; bases with no gene match: 15. Germline V CDR1 and CDR2: SGHDN, FVKESK. The CDR3 bases are TGTGCCAGCAGCCGGAGAGTTCGGGAGGGAGGGGACGAGCAGTTCTTC. As protein: CASSRRVREGGDEQFF. The full variable domain, rest sourced from reference TRBV14 and TRBJ2-1, is EAGVTQFPSHSVIEKGQTVTLRCDPISGHDNLYWYRRVMGKEIKFLLHFVKESKQDESGMPNNRFLAERTGGTYSTLKVQPAELEDSGVYFCASSRRVREGGDEQFFGPGTRLTVL.

The rearrangement joins TRBV5-6 to TRBJ1-2, with TRBD1 matching 7 bases. J gave up 1 base and V 3 bases, and 6 bases lay outside the gene matches. This CDR3 has 15 amino acids. Germline V gives CDR1 SGHDT, CDR2 YYEEEE. The CDR3 DNA sequence: TGTGCCAGCAGCTATACGACAGGGAATAACTATGGCTACACCTTC. It translates to CASSYTTGNNYGYTF.

The chain uses TRBV4-1 and TRBJ1-5; possibly TRBD1 for D (5 bases). Trimming cost V 1 base and J 5 bases, with 18 bases left between them. From germline, CDR1 is MGHRA and CDR2 YSYEKL. The CDR3 is 17 residues long. CDR3 protein: CASSQGPRGPGHQPQHF. Written as DNA, the CDR3 is TGCGCCAGCAGCCAAGGCCCAAGGGGCCCGGGCCATCAGCCCCAGCATTTT.

The J gene is TRBJ1-4, the V gene TRBV18, with 7 bases fitting TRBD1. Unmatched junction bases numbered 6, after V lost 3 bases and J lost 5 bases. Per the germline V gene, CDR1 is KGHSH and CDR2 is LQKENI. The length of the CDR3 is 15 residues. The CDR3, as DNA: TGTGCCAGCTCACCTACCCGGGACAGAAATGAAAAACTGTTTTTT. Protein sequence: CASSPTRDRNEKLFF.

The chain links TRBV5-4 to TRBJ2-5, with a tentative D call TRBD2 (6 bases). Germline V lookup: CDR1 SGHNT, CDR2 YYREEE (reference sequence). The CDR3 is 15 residues long. Trimming took 4 bases from V and 2 from J, leaving 15 bases between them. The CDR3 DNA reads as TGTGCCAGCAGCCCCGGAGGGCCGGGACAAGAGACCCAGTACTTC. Translated, it gives CASSPGGPGQETQYF. The full variable domain, with the rest looked up from reference TRBV5-4 and TRBJ2-5, is ETGVTQSPTHLIKTRGQQVTLRCSSQSGHNTVSWYQQALGQGPQFIFQYYREEENGRGNFPPRFSGLQFPNYSSELNVNALELDDSALYLCASSPGGPGQETQYFGPGTRLLVL.

The chain is built from TRBV28 and TRBJ2-5, with 11 bases aligning to TRBD1. The trim removed 7 bases at V and 5 bases at J, leaving 9 bases unmatched. CDR1 and CDR2 from the germline V gene are MDHEN and SYDVKM. The CDR3 loop spans 15 amino acids. The CDR3: CASISGTGGLETQYF. CDR3 DNA sequence: TGTGCCAGCATCTCCGGGACAGGGGGTTTGGAGACCCAGTACTTC.

The chain recombines TRBV24-1 with TRBJ1-5, with 8 bases that match TRBD1. Germline trimming cut 4 bases from V and 2 bases from J; bases unmatched to any gene: 6. This CDR3 comprises 16 residues. CDR1 and CDR2 from the germline V gene are KGHDR and SFDVKD. CDR3 coding DNA: TGTGCCACCAGTGACTCGGACAGGGACGGCAATCAGCCCCAGCATTTT. Its protein is CATSDSDRDGNQPQHF.

V usage is TRBV12-5 and J usage is TRBJ1-5; no reliable D call. Trimming took 5 bases from V and 2 from J, leaving 4 bases between them. This CDR3 region has 12 residues. From germline, CDR1 is LGHNT and CDR2 FRNRAP. In DNA form, the CDR3 reads TGTGCTAGTGGTGAGGGCAATCAGCCCCAGCATTTT. Translation gives CASGEGNQPQHF.

The V and J genes are TRBV30 and TRBJ2-7; maybe TRBD1 (6 bases). The V end lost 1 base, the J end lost 5 bases, and 15 bases lay between the germline ends. The CDR3 sequence is 14 residues long. Germline V CDR1 and CDR2: GTSNPN, SVGIG (reference sequence). CDR3 sequence (DNA): TGTGCCTGGAGTGCAAGGGCAGGGGTAGACGAGCAGTACTTC. As protein: CAWSARAGVDEQYF.

This clone was counted once. The V gene is TRBV11-2, the J gene TRBJ2-5; 9 positions match TRBD1. CDR3 size: 15 residues. Looked up from germline, CDR1 is SGHAT and CDR2 is FQNNGV. With 4 bases clipped from V and 4 bases from J, the junction kept 7 bases outside the gene matches. The CDR3 DNA reads TGTGCCAGCAGCTACGATACAGGGGGCCCAGAGACCCAGTACTTC. It translates to CASSYDTGGPETQYF.

The chain joins TRBV2 to TRBJ1-2; tentative D call: TRBD1 (6 bases). V lost 7 bases and J 0 bases, leaving 12 bases between the germline ends. The CDR3 sequence is 14 residues long. CDR1 and CDR2 (germline): SNHLY, FYNNEI. The CDR3: CASTVRTANYGYTF. The CDR3 DNA is TGTGCCAGCACCGTCCGGACAGCTAACTATGGCTACACCTTC.

V and J are TRBV3-1 (or the pseudogene TRBV3-2) and TRBJ1-1; D is ambiguous. Trimming took off 6 bases at V and 3 bases at J, with 17 bases between the two ends. This CDR3 comprises 15 residues. CDR1 is LGHDT and CDR2 is YNNKEL in the germline V gene (reference sequence). Here the CDR3 DNA reads TGTGCCAGCAGTCCCACGGGCAGGCGGGACACTGAAGCTTTCTTT. Protein sequence: CASSPTGRRDTEAFF.

The chain employs TRBV5-8 and TRBJ1-1, with D hard to call. Looked up from germline, CDR1 is SGHTS and CDR2 is YDEGEE. The CDR3 loop spans 14 amino acids. Trimming pared 2 bases from V and 0 bases from J, leaving 8 bases between. The CDR3 region has the DNA TGTGCCAGCAGCTTTAACTCCATGAACACTGAAGCTTTCTTT. As protein: CASSFNSMNTEAFF. The full variable domain, with the rest looked up from reference TRBV5-8 and TRBJ1-1, is EAGVTQSPTHLIKTRGQQATLRCSPISGHTSVYWYQQALGLGLQFLLWYDEGEERNRGNFPPRFSGRQFPNYSSELNVNALELEDSALYLCASSFNSMNTEAFFGQGTRLTVV.

The J gene is TRBJ2-2, the V gene TRBV19, with 8 bases fitting TRBD2. The germline gives CDR1 LNHDA, CDR2 SQIVND (reference sequence). The CDR3 is made up of 15 amino acids. Trimming took 6 bases from V and 3 from J; bases not matched to a gene: 6. CDR3: CASRTLAGHTGELFF. The CDR3 DNA follows: TGTGCCAGTAGAACCTTAGCGGGACACACCGGGGAGCTGTTTTTT.